This T cell receptor beta chain was captured in a study of T cell responses to AZD1222 COVID-19 vaccine. Trimming took 7 bases from V and 9 from J, leaving 13 bases between them. This CDR3 comprises 13 residues. Germline assignment: CDR1 MNHEY and CDR2 SVGAGI. Broader study findings: Most donors were white British, females outnumbered males, and clonal diversity was possibly underestimated. Elevations in Spike-specific TCR breadth and depth followed administration of two AZD1222 doses. Of the AZD1222 recipients, only five to seven were seropositive at baseline. Researchers took repertoire samples only after the peak T cell response had come.

Here immunoSEQ multiplex PCR was the method, and the copy in TCRdb shows in-frame clones only, minus some. In the table there are around 170,000 clones, approximately 91% of which are singletons. With respect to this clone: Its antigen is still unknown.

The material was peripheral blood, obtained on day 0 of AZD1222 vaccination. The chain couples TRBV6-5 to TRBJ1-6; D unclear. This receptor was obtained from an adult in good health. CDR3 DNA: TGTGCCAGCACCGTAGGGCCCAGTTCACCCCTCCACTTT. This gives the protein CASTVGPSSPLHF.